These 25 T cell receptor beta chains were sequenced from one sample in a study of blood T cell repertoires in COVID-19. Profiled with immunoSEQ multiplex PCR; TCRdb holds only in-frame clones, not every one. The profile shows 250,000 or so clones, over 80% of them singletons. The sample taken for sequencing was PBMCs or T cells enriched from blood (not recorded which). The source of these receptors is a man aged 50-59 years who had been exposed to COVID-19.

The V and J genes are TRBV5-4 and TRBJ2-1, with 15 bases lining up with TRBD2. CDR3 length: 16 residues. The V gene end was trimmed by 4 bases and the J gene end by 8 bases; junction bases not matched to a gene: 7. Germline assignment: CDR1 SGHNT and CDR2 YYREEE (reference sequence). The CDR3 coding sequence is TGTGCCAGCAGCCCTCGGACTAGCGGGAGGGCCTATGAGCAGTTCTTC. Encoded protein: CASSPRTSGRAYEQFF.

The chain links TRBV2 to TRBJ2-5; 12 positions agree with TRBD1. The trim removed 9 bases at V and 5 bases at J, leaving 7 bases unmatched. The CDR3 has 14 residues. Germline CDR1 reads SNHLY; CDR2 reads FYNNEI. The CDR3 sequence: CASSRDRGPETQYF. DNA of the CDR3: TGTGCCAGTTCCCGGGACAGGGGGCCGGAGACCCAGTACTTC. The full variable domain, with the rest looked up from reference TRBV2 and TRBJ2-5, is EPEVTQTPSHQVTQMGQEVILRCVPISNHLYFYWYRQILGQKVEFLVSFYNNEISEKSEIFDDQFSVERPDGSNFTLKIRSTKLEDSAMYFCASSRDRGPETQYFGPGTRLLVL.

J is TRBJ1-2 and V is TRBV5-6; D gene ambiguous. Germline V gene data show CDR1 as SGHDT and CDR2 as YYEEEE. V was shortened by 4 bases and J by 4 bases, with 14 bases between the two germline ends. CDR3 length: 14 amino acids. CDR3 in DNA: TGTGCCAGCAGCCCGACTGGTTGGGTCTATGGCTACACCTTC. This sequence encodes CASSPTGWVYGYTF.

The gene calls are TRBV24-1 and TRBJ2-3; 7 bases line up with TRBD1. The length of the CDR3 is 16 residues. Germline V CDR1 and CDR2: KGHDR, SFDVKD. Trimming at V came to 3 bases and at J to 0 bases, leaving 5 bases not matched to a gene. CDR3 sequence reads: CATSDIRQGSTDTQYF. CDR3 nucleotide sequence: TGTGCCACCAGTGATATCAGACAGGGTAGCACAGATACGCAGTATTTT.

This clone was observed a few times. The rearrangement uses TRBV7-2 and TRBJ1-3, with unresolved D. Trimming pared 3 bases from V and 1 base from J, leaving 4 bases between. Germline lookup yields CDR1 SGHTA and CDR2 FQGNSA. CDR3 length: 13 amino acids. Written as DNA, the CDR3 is TGTGCCAGCAGCTTCCCTTCTGGAAACACCATATATTTT. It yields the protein CASSFPSGNTIYF.

The CDR3 loop reads CASSFLLGRHQPQHF. The CDR3 bases are TGTGCCAGCAGTTTTCTTTTGGGCAGACATCAGCCCCAGCATTTT. The genes are TRBV28 and TRBJ1-5, with D uncertain. Trimming stripped 3 bases from V and 5 bases from J, with 14 bases between. The CDR3 is 15 residues long. The germline gives CDR1 MDHEN, CDR2 SYDVKM.

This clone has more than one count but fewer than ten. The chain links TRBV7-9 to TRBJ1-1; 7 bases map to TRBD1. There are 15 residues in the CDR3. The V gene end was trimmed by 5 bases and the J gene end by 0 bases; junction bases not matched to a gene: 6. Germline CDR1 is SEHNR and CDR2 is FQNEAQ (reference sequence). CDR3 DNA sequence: TGTGCCAGCAGCACGTACAGGGGCATGAACACTGAAGCTTTCTTT. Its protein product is CASSTYRGMNTEAFF. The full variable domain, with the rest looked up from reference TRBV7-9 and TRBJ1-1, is DTGVSQNPRHKITKRGQNVTFRCDPISEHNRLYWYRQTLGQGPEFLTYFQNEAQLEKSRLLSDRFSAERPKGSFSTLEIQRTEQGDSAMYLCASSTYRGMNTEAFFGQGTRLTVV.

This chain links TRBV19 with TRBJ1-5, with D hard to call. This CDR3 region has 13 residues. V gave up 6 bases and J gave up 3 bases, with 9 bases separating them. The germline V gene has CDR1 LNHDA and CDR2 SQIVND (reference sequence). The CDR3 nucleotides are TGTGCCAGTAGAACCAGCGACAATCAGCCCCAGCATTTT. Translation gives CASRTSDNQPQHF.

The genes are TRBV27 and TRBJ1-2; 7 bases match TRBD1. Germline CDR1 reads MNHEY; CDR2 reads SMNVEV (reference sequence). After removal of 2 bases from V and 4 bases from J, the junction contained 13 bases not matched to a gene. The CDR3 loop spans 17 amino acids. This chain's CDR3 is CASSLNRGTAVPYGYTF. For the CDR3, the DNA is TGTGCCAGCAGTTTAAATAGAGGGACAGCCGTTCCCTATGGCTACACCTTC.

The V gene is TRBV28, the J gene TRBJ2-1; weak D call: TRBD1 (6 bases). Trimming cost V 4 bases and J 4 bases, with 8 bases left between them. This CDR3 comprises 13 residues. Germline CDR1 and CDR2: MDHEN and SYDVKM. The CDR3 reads CASSSGVYNEQFF. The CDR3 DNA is TGTGCCAGCAGTTCAGGGGTTTACAATGAGCAGTTCTTC.

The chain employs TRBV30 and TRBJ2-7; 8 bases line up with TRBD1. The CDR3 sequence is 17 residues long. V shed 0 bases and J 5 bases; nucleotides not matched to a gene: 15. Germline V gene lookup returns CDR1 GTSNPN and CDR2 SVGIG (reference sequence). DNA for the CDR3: TGTGCCTGGAGTGTACTTTATCGGGCAGGGGGCATCCACGAGCAGTACTTC. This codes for CAWSVLYRAGGIHEQYF.

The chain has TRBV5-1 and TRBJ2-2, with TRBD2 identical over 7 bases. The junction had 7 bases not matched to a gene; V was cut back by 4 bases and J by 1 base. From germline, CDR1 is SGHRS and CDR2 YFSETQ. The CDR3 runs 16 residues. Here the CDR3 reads CASSTRAGMNTGELFF. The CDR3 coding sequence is TGCGCCAGCAGCACCCGAGCGGGAATGAACACCGGGGAGCTGTTTTTT.

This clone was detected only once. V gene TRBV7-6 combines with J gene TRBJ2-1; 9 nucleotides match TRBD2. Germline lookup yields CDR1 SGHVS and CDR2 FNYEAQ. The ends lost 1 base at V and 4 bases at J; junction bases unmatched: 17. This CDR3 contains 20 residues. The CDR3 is CASSLGSGSASGNPYNEQFF. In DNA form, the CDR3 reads TGTGCCAGCAGCTTAGGGTCCGGGAGTGCTAGCGGGAACCCATACAATGAGCAGTTCTTC.

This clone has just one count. The CDR3 loop is CASESLIGGYEQYV. The DNA for the CDR3 is TGTGCCAGCGAAAGCCTCATCGGGGGCTACGAGCAGTACGTC. J is TRBJ2-7 and V is TRBV6-5, with D possibly TRBD2 on 6 matching bases. Looked up from germline, CDR1 is MNHEY and CDR2 is SVGAGI. The CDR3 runs 14 residues. V was cut by 8 bases and J by 3 bases, with 17 bases left in between.

For the CDR3, the DNA is TGTGCCAGCAGCGGTTGGGCGTTCTATGGCTACACCTTC. This codes for CASSGWAFYGYTF. V gene TRBV2 combines with J gene TRBJ1-2, with no clear D. Germline V gene sequence: CDR1 SNHLY, CDR2 FYNNEI. Trimming pared 6 bases from V and 4 bases from J, leaving 12 bases between. The CDR3 length is 13 residues.

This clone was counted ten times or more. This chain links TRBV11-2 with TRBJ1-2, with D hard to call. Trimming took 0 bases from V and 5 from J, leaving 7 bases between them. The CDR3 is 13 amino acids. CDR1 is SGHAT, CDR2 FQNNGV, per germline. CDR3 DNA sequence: TGTGCCAGCAGCTTAGATTTGAGATATGGCTACACCTTC. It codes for CASSLDLRYGYTF.

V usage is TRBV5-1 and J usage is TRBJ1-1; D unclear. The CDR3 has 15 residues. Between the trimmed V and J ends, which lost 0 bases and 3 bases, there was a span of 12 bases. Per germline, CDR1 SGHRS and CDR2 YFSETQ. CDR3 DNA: TGCGCCAGCAGCTTGGGACTTGGCTGGGACACTGAAGCTTTCTTT. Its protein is CASSLGLGWDTEAFF.

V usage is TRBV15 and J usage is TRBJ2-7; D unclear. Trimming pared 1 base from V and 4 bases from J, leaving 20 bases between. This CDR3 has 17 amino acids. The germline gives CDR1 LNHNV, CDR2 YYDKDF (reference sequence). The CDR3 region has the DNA TGTGCCACCAGCAGAGGAGGCGGCGGATCCTACTTTTACGAGCAGTACGTC. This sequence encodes CATSRGGGGSYFYEQYV.

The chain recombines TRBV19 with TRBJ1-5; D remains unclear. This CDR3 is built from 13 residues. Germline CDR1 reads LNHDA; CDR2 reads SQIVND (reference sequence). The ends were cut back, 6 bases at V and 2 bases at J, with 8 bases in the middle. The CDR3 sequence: CASRRGGNQPQHF. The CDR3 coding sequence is TGTGCCAGTAGACGGGGAGGCAATCAGCCCCAGCATTTT. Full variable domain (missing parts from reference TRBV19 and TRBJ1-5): DGGITQSPKYLFRKEGQNVTLSCEQNLNHDAMYWYRQDPGQGLRLIYYSQIVNDFQKGDIAEGYSVSREKKESFPLTVTSAQKNPTAFYLCASRRGGNQPQHFGDGTRLSIL.

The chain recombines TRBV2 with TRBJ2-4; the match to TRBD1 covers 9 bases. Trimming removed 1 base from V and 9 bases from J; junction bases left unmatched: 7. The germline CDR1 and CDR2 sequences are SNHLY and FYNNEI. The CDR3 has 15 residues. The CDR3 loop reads CASSEVSTGGVIQYF. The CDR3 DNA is TGTGCCAGCAGTGAAGTGTCCACAGGGGGCGTCATTCAGTACTTC.

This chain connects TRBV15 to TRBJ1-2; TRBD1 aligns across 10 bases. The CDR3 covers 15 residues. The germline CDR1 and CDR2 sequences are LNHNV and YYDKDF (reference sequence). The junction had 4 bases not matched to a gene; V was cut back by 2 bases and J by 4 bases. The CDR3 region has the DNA TGTGCCACCAGCAGACCCGGGACAGGGGTCTATGGCTACACCTTC. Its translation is CATSRPGTGVYGYTF. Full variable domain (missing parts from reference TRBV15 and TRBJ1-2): DAMVIQNPRYQVTQFGKPVTLSCSQTLNHNVMYWYQQKSSQAPKLLFHYYDKDFNNEADTPDNFQSRRPNTSFCFLDIRSPGLGDTAMYLCATSRPGTGVYGYTFGSGTRLTVV.

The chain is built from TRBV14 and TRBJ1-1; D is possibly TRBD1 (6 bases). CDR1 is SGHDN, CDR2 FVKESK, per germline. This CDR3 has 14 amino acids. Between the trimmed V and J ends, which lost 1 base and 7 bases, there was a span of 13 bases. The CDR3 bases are TGTGCCAGCAGCCAAGCCTTCATCAGGGGTGAAGCTTTCTTT. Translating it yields CASSQAFIRGEAFF.

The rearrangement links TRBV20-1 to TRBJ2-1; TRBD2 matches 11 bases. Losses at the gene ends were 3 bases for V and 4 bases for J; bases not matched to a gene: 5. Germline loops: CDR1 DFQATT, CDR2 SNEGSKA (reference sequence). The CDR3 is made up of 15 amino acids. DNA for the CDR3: TGCAGTGCTAGTAGCGGGGGGGTGACATACAATGAGCAGTTCTTC. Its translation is CSASSGGVTYNEQFF.

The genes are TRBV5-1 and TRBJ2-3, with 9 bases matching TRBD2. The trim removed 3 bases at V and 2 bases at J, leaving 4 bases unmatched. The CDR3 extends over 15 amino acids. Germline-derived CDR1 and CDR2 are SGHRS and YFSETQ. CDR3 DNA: TGCGCCAGCAGCTGGGCGGGGGGGAACACAGATACGCAGTATTTT. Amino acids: CASSWAGGNTDTQYF.

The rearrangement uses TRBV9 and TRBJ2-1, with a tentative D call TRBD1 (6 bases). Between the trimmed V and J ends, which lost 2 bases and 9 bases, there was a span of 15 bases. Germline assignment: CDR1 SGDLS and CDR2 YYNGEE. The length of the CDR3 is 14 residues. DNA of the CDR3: TGTGCCAGCAGCGTCCGACAGGCTATAGGTGAGCAGTTCTTC. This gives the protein CASSVRQAIGEQFF.